The 15 T cell receptor beta chains listed next were all sequenced from one sample in a study of blood T cell repertoires in COVID-19 (TCRdb year 2020). The library was prepared using the immunoSEQ multiplex PCR assay. Held by TCRdb, this immuneACCESS table contains in-frame sequences only and omits some clones. Under half of the omission traces to an unresolved V gene where checked; the cause of the rest is unknown. Counted in this sample were approximately 60,000 clones; around 82% of them appeared once. The ten largest make up more than 7.5% of the sample. The sample comprised peripheral blood. Receptors were obtained from a woman at least 80 years old with acute or convalescent COVID-19.

This chain connects TRBV6-1 to TRBJ1-1; TRBD1 might be the D (5 bases). V lost 2 bases and J lost 4, with 11 bases in between. Looked up from germline, CDR1 is MNHNS and CDR2 is SASEGT. The CDR3 loop spans 14 amino acids. The CDR3 DNA reads as TGTGCCAGCAGTGAACAGGGATGGAGCACTGAAGCTTTCTTT. This codes for CASSEQGWSTEAFF.

This clone was recorded a few times. The sample carries other DNA sequences with the same CDR3. The V and J genes are TRBV7-9 and TRBJ2-5, with 8 bases lining up with TRBD2. This CDR3 region has 17 residues. The ends lost 2 bases at V and 5 bases at J; junction bases unmatched: 13. Germline CDR1 reads SEHNR; CDR2 reads FQNEAQ (reference sequence). The CDR3 sequence is CASSLRGRGGPTETQYF. In DNA form, the CDR3 reads TGTGCCAGCAGCTTACGGGGCCGGGGGGGGCCGACCGAGACCCAGTACTTC.

The V gene is TRBV30, the J gene TRBJ2-7; TRBD1 aligns across 7 bases. This CDR3 is 12 amino acids long. V shed 8 bases, J shed 2 bases, and the junction held 6 bases outside the gene matches. Germline V CDR1 and CDR2: GTSNPN, SVGIG (reference sequence). Written as DNA, the CDR3 is TGTGCCGCTAAACAGGGGACCTACGAGCAGTACTTC. This gives the protein CAAKQGTYEQYF.

The rearrangement links TRBV18 to TRBJ2-1; 11 positions agree with TRBD2. This CDR3 spans 16 amino acids. Unmatched junction bases numbered 3, after V lost 2 bases and J lost 3 bases. The germline CDR1 and CDR2 sequences are KGHSH and LQKENI. DNA of the CDR3: TGTGCCAGCTCACCAGAGGGGACTAGCGGCTACAATGAGCAGTTCTTC. As protein: CASSPEGTSGYNEQFF.

This clone showed up just a few times. J is TRBJ2-1 and V is TRBV11-2; 12 bases agree with TRBD2. Germline V gene lookup returns CDR1 SGHAT and CDR2 FQNNGV. The CDR3 extends over 15 amino acids. J was trimmed by 8 bases and V by 6 bases; bases with no gene match: 8. The CDR3 nucleotides read TGTGCCAGCAGGCCGACTAGCGGGAGTGGAGATGAGCAGTTCTTC. It encodes CASRPTSGSGDEQFF.

This chain joins TRBV2 and TRBJ1-6, with 11 bases lining up with TRBD1. Germline V CDR1 and CDR2: SNHLY, FYNNEI. This CDR3 has 16 residues. Unmatched junction bases numbered 9, after V lost 7 bases and J lost 7 bases. CDR3 in amino acids: CASNPRTGGENSPLHF. CDR3 coding DNA: TGTGCCAGCAACCCTAGGACAGGGGGCGAGAATTCACCCCTCCACTTT.

The chain employs TRBV28 and TRBJ1-5; D may be TRBD1 (5 bases). Trimming pared 4 bases from V and 0 bases from J, leaving 10 bases between. Looked up from germline, CDR1 is MDHEN and CDR2 is SYDVKM. This CDR3 has 15 residues. For the CDR3, the DNA is TGTGCCAGCAGTTCCCGGGGGGATAGCAATCAGCCCCAGCATTTT. This gives the protein CASSSRGDSNQPQHF.

The chain recombines TRBV5-1 with TRBJ1-4, with D tentatively TRBD1 (6 bases). The CDR3 has 16 amino acids. The germline V and J ends were trimmed by 1 base and 7 bases, with 17 bases remaining between them. Germline CDR1 SGHRS, CDR2 YFSETQ. The CDR3: CASSLNGQFYPEKLFF. The CDR3 coding sequence is TGCGCCAGCAGCTTGAACGGACAGTTTTATCCTGAAAAACTGTTTTTT.

The chain carries TRBV19 and TRBJ1-2; a weak D match, TRBD1 (5 bases). CDR3 size: 13 residues. V was trimmed by 6 bases and J by 4 bases, leaving 12 bases between them. In germline, CDR1 is LNHDA, CDR2 SQIVND (reference sequence). CDR3 loop: CASSGQGLYGYTF. Here the CDR3 DNA reads TGTGCCAGTAGCGGTCAGGGCCTCTATGGCTACACCTTC.

V is TRBV19 and J is TRBJ2-3; 8 nucleotides align to TRBD2. Germline V gene sequence: CDR1 LNHDA, CDR2 SQIVND (reference sequence). The CDR3 has 14 amino acids. The V gene end was trimmed by 7 bases and the J gene end by 0 bases; junction bases not matched to a gene: 3. In nucleotides, the CDR3 is TGTGCCAGTAAGGGACTAGTTAGCACAGATACGCAGTATTTT. Translated, it gives CASKGLVSTDTQYF.

This sequence joins TRBV28 and TRBJ2-3, with TRBD2 matching over 7 bases. The CDR3 covers 15 residues. After removal of 7 bases from V and 0 bases from J, the junction contained 7 bases not matched to a gene. Germline values: CDR1 MDHEN, CDR2 SYDVKM. Here the CDR3 DNA reads TGTGCCAGCACCGGTTGGGGGGGGAGCACAGATACGCAGTATTTT. It yields the protein CASTGWGGSTDTQYF.

The chain recombines TRBV5-5 with TRBJ1-4; D is unresolved. Trimming stripped 1 base from V and 0 bases from J, with 10 bases between. This CDR3 has 16 amino acids. The germline gives CDR1 SGHKS, CDR2 YYEKEE (reference sequence). The CDR3 reads CASSLTVFSTNEKLFF. For the CDR3, the DNA is TGTGCCAGCAGCTTGACAGTATTCTCAACTAATGAAAAACTGTTTTTT. The variable domain in full, completed from reference TRBV5-5 and TRBJ1-4, reads DAGVTQSPTHLIKTRGQQVTLRCSPISGHKSVSWYQQVLGQGPQFIFQYYEKEERGRGNFPDRFSARQFPNYSSELNVNALLLGDSALYLCASSLTVFSTNEKLFFGSGTQLSVL.

The CDR3 DNA reads as TGTGCCAGCTCACCACGAACTCGGGCGGGGAGTATCACTGAAGCTTTCTTT. The encoded protein is CASSPRTRAGSITEAFF. V and J are TRBV18 and TRBJ1-1; D not certain. Germline-derived CDR1 and CDR2 are KGHSH and LQKENI. Between the trimmed V and J ends, which lost 1 base and 4 bases, there was a span of 19 bases. This CDR3 spans 17 amino acids.

The rearrangement joins TRBV14 to TRBJ2-2; 13 bases are a match to TRBD2. The CDR3 is made up of 19 amino acids. V was clipped by 2 bases and J by 0 bases; unmatched bases: 6. Per germline, CDR1 SGHDN and CDR2 FVKESK. The CDR3 bases are TGTGCCAGCAGCCAAACTAGCGGGAGGGCCCTAGCGAACACCGGGGAGCTGTTTTTT. It yields the protein CASSQTSGRALANTGELFF.

This clone was counted between two and nine times. This chain links TRBV7-9 with TRBJ2-2; D may be TRBD2 (5 bases). Germline V gene data show CDR1 as SEHNR and CDR2 as FQNEAQ (reference sequence). The CDR3 is made up of 15 amino acids. Trimming took off 5 bases at V and 6 bases at J, with 16 bases between the two ends. The CDR3 is CASSLHPMRAGELFF. Here the CDR3 DNA reads TGTGCCAGCAGCCTACACCCAATGAGGGCCGGGGAGCTGTTTTTT.